What follows is one T cell receptor beta chain and its context. Its antigen is not known. Running of the v3.0 immunoSEQ assay took place at survey level. The protocol was immunoSEQ multiplex PCR, while the TCRdb copy is restricted to in-frame clones and leaves out a portion. This table has 25,000 to 35,000 clones, 70% to 90% appearing once. This record belongs to a study of long-term antiretroviral therapy in people with HIV. Study details: Some samples came about a decade before the 2015 immediate-ART recommendation, and these were the earliest. The study, taken as a whole, reports: HIV repertoires covered narrower CDR3 length ranges than controls did. Pre-ART clonal expansion yielded clones that dominated the repertoire at all time points.

The V end lost 3 bases, the J end lost 6 bases, and 12 bases lay between the germline ends. Germline values: CDR1 MGHRA, CDR2 YSYEKL. This CDR3 comprises 14 residues. Specimens held roughly 0.9-10 million cryopreserved PBMC prior to DNA extraction. The TCR was taken from a man in his forties or fifties with HIV. The rearrangement uses TRBV4-1 and TRBJ2-1; D is perhaps TRBD1 (6 bases). The sample in question was unsorted PBMCs, obtained 3.2 years before starting antiretroviral therapy. CDR3 in DNA: TGCGCCAGCAGCCAGGCAGGGGAGTCCAATGAGCAGTTCTTC. Protein sequence: CASSQAGESNEQFF.